The 29 T cell receptor beta chains given below trace back to one sample, sequenced in a study of monozygotic twins with inflammatory bowel disease (dated by TCRdb to between 2017 and 2020). The library was prepared using 5' RACE. Sequencer: Illumina HiSeq 2500. TCRdb reprocessed the reads, so every CDR3 protein sequence counts as one entry and DNA is not shown. For this sample, the table gives roughly 300,000 distinct CDR3 sequences. The ten largest make up more than 4.5% of the sample. The sequencing input was blood. Receptor source: a human donor with ulcerative colitis or Crohn's disease, or a healthy co-twin of an affected twin (not recorded which).

V is TRBV10-1 and J is TRBJ2-2. The CDR3 is made up of 15 amino acids. The germline V gene encodes CDR1 WNHNN and CDR2 SYGVQD (reference sequence). CDR3 amino acids: CASGGVGINTGELFF.

This chain links TRBV4-3 with TRBJ2-2; the D call from TCRdb, TRBD2, cannot be confirmed without DNA. CDR1 is LGHNA, CDR2 YSLEER, per germline. The length of the CDR3 is 18 residues. The CDR3 loop is CASSQVIILAGATGELFF.

V and J are TRBV3-1 and TRBJ1-5; TCRdb outputs TRBD1, but without DNA this stays unchecked. CDR3 length: 13 amino acids. CDR1 LGHDT and CDR2 YNNKEL come from the germline V gene (reference sequence). The CDR3: CASSLQGNQAQHF. Full variable domain (remainder filled in from reference TRBV3-1 and TRBJ1-5): DTAVSQTPKYLVTQMGNDKSIKCEQNLGHDTMYWYKQDSKKFLKIMFSYNNKELIINETVPNRFSPKSPDKAHLNLHINSLELGDSAVYFCASSLQGNQAQHFGDGTRLSIL.

V gene TRBV5-1 combines with J gene TRBJ2-7; the D gene TCRdb calls, TRBD1, cannot be checked with no DNA. Germline CDR1 SGHRS, CDR2 YFSETQ. This CDR3 comprises 13 residues. The CDR3 sequence: CASSQTTGAEQYF. Together with reference TRBV5-1 and TRBJ2-7, the CDR3 gives the full variable domain: KAGVTQTPRYLIKTRGQQVTLSCSPISGHRSVSWYQQTPGQGLQFLFEYFSETQRNKGNFPGRFSGRQFSNSRSEMNVSTLELGDSALYLCASSQTTGAEQYFGPGTRLTVT.

The chain joins TRBV7-9 to TRBJ1-4. This CDR3 region has 12 residues. CDR1 is SEHNR, CDR2 FQNEAQ, per germline (reference sequence). The CDR3 is CASSPHGEKLFF.

The rearrangement uses TRBV5-6 and TRBJ2-4; TCRdb's D gene call, TRBD2, goes unchecked for lack of DNA. The length of the CDR3 is 16 residues. Germline V gene sequence: CDR1 SGHDT, CDR2 YYEEEE. The chain's CDR3 is CASSPRTSGTANIQYF.

The chain links TRBV10-3 to TRBJ2-3; as DNA is missing, the TRBD2 call by TCRdb cannot be tested. This CDR3 is built from 14 residues. Germline V lookup: CDR1 ENHRY, CDR2 SYGVKD. CDR3 sequence reads: CAIRAGGPSDTQYF.

The chain links TRBV20-1 to TRBJ2-5; TCRdb designates TRBD2, a call that cannot be tested without DNA. The CDR3 runs to 15 residues. CDR1 is DFQATT and CDR2 is SNEGSKA in the germline V gene (reference sequence). CDR3 sequence: CSAANTRTRSETQYF.

V gene TRBV28 combines with J gene TRBJ2-3; TCRdb picks TRBD1, but there is no DNA to check that call. This CDR3 spans 16 amino acids. Looked up from germline, CDR1 is MDHEN and CDR2 is SYDVKM. This CDR3 is CASSFFGTQNTDTQYF.

The V and J genes are TRBV5-6 and TRBJ2-7; TCRdb reports TRBD1, a call that lacks DNA to check it against. This CDR3 contains 16 residues. Looked up from germline, CDR1 is SGHDT and CDR2 is YYEEEE. The CDR3 loop reads CASSLVGVANSHEQYF. Supplemented by reference TRBV5-6 and TRBJ2-7, the full variable domain reads DAGVTQSPTHLIKTRGQQVTLRCSPKSGHDTVSWYQQALGQGPQFIFQYYEEEERQRGNFPDRFSGHQFPNYSSELNVNALLLGDSALYLCASSLVGVANSHEQYFGPGTRLTVT.

The V call is TRBV10-2, the J call TRBJ2-5; TCRdb's assignment of TRBD1 cannot be checked, as there is no DNA. This CDR3 region has 12 residues. Germline V CDR1 and CDR2: WSHSY, SAAADI. CDR3 in amino acids: CASAVSQETQYF.

The V call is TRBV2, the J call TRBJ1-6; TCRdb gives TRBD1 as the D gene, but with no DNA this cannot be confirmed. The CDR3 covers 14 residues. CDR1 is SNHLY, CDR2 FYNNEI, per germline. The CDR3 reads CASRGQAYNSPLHF.

The V call is TRBV7-9, the J call TRBJ2-5; TCRdb indicates TRBD1, and absent DNA this call remains unverified. The CDR3 runs 15 residues. Germline V CDR1 and CDR2: SEHNR, FQNEAQ (reference sequence). This chain's CDR3 is CASSLYPGNLETQYF.

This chain joins TRBV29-1 and TRBJ2-3; without DNA, the TCRdb call of TRBD1 cannot be checked. This CDR3 spans 14 amino acids. In germline, CDR1 is SQVTM, CDR2 ANQGSEA. Here the CDR3 reads CSVEPGQSGDTQYF.

V is TRBV30 and J is TRBJ2-7; TCRdb names TRBD2, which stays unverified in the absence of DNA. The CDR3 extends over 13 amino acids. Germline CDR1 and CDR2: GTSNPN and SVGIG (reference sequence). The CDR3 reads CAWSPDWNYEQYF.

The chain combines TRBV5-1 with TRBJ2-1; TCRdb returns TRBD2, unconfirmable since there is no DNA. The CDR3 totals 16 residues. Germline CDR1 reads SGHRS; CDR2 reads YFSETQ. This CDR3 reads CASSPLTSGKLDEQFF.

The rearrangement links TRBV3-1 to TRBJ2-7. CDR1 and CDR2 (germline): LGHDT, YNNKEL (reference sequence). This CDR3 is 13 amino acids long. The CDR3 region is CASIGLRTREQYF.

The chain recombines TRBV14 with TRBJ1-4; TCRdb returns TRBD1, unconfirmable since there is no DNA. CDR1 is SGHDN and CDR2 is FVKESK in the germline V gene. The CDR3 has 15 residues. CDR3 residues: CASSHLGQSNEKLFF.

The chain recombines TRBV10-3 with TRBJ2-7; TCRdb gives TRBD1 as the D gene, but with no DNA this cannot be confirmed. The CDR3 covers 12 residues. Germline V CDR1 and CDR2: ENHRY, SYGVKD. CDR3 region: CATGQGHYEQYF.

This chain connects TRBV10-2 to TRBJ2-4; the TRBD1 assignment by TCRdb is unverifiable without DNA. Per germline, CDR1 WSHSY and CDR2 SAAADI. The CDR3 has 13 residues. This CDR3 is CASSESGGNIQYF.

The chain has TRBV6-1 and TRBJ2-3; TCRdb's D gene call, TRBD1, goes unchecked for lack of DNA. Germline assignment: CDR1 MNHNS and CDR2 SASEGT. This CDR3 is built from 15 residues. The CDR3 region is CASRVDRASTDTQYF.

The chain joins TRBV6-5 to TRBJ2-2. The CDR3 has 16 amino acids. The germline V gene has CDR1 MNHEY and CDR2 SVGAGI. The CDR3 loop reads CASSYSTLSNTGEPFF.

The chain carries TRBV9 and TRBJ2-7; the D call from TCRdb, TRBD2, cannot be confirmed without DNA. CDR3 length: 14 amino acids. Germline CDR1 SGDLS, CDR2 YYNGEE. The CDR3: CASSVVGGTGEQYF. The complete variable domain, with remaining parts taken from reference TRBV9 and TRBJ2-7, reads DSGVTQTPKHLITATGQRVTLRCSPRSGDLSVYWYQQSLDQGLQFLIQYYNGEERAKGNILERFSAQQFPDLHSELNLSSLELGDSALYFCASSVVGGTGEQYFGPGTRLTVT.

The V and J genes are TRBV20-1 and TRBJ1-1; TCRdb gives TRBD1 as the D gene, but with no DNA this cannot be confirmed. This CDR3 is built from 14 residues. CDR1 and CDR2 from the germline V gene are DFQATT and SNEGSKA (reference sequence). The CDR3 sequence: CSATAGQGGAEAFF.

V usage is TRBV4-3 and J usage is TRBJ2-5; no DNA is available, so the TRBD1 call from TCRdb remains unchecked. Germline CDR1 and CDR2: LGHNA and YSLEER. The CDR3 runs 16 residues. The chain's CDR3 is CASSQDFSGGGETQYF.

The chain is built from TRBV9 and TRBJ2-7; the D gene TCRdb calls, TRBD2, cannot be checked with no DNA. CDR3 length: 15 residues. Looked up from germline, CDR1 is SGDLS and CDR2 is YYNGEE. This CDR3 reads CASSVGGGRAYEQYF.

This sequence joins TRBV12-3 or TRBV12-4 and TRBJ2-2; with no DNA, the TCRdb D assignment of TRBD1 cannot be verified. The CDR3 length is 16 residues. The CDR3 reads CASSSWGSGGTGELFF.

The rearrangement joins TRBV20-1 to TRBJ2-3. Germline CDR1 reads DFQATT; CDR2 reads SNEGSKA (reference sequence). The CDR3 consists of 13 residues. CDR3 loop: CSARGRLTDTQYF.

This chain connects TRBV18 to TRBJ1-1; TCRdb returns TRBD1, unconfirmable since there is no DNA. Germline V gives CDR1 KGHSH, CDR2 LQKENI. The CDR3 has 13 amino acids. The CDR3 loop reads CASSPRVSTEAFF.